Here is one T cell receptor beta chain with its context. The specificity of this receptor is unknown. No quality values exist for individual bases; no much larger clone is one base distant. This sample stems from a study of T cells in Graves' hyperthyroidism and ophthalmopathy (dated by TCRdb to the late 2010s). Regarding the research as a whole: To identify TCR V-J signatures that set the groups apart, the researchers used a discovery cohort of about a hundred patients, made up of roughly 40 with Graves' ophthalmopathy and about 55 with stable Graves' hyperthyroidism. In addition, the study compared T-cell repertoires in thyroid tissue and in blood from roughly 6 Graves' hyperthyroidism patients. Following sampling, methimazole starting at 30 mg daily was given to hyperthyroidism patients, and high-dose intravenous methylprednisolone was given to ophthalmopathy patients. Prospective prediction of ophthalmopathy was tested in an independent validation cohort consisting of some 20 hyperthyroidism patients and around 16 patients who later progressed to ophthalmopathy. For training and testing, the 110 or so patients in the discovery cohort were randomly divided in a 7:3 ratio. The paper describes TCR Vbeta CDR3 sequencing of about 140 peripheral blood samples, made up of approximately 40 ophthalmopathy patients, 70 to 80 hyperthyroidism patients and around 17 progressor patients.

Spanning cysteine to phenylalanine, the CDR3 consists of 15 amino acids. The read is trimmed to its CDR3 DNA, 45 bases read in frame from base 1. A distance of 16 bases separates the germline ends of V and J, which lose 7 bases and 1 base respectively. Via the germline V gene, CDR1 is SQVTM and CDR2 ANQGSEA. The study excluded patients with uncontrolled infections, other autoimmune diseases, pregnancy or lactation. Diagnoses were based on clinical symptoms, serum thyroxine and TRAb, thyroid ultrasound and orbital computed tomography. Trizol reagent was used to extract total RNA, and RNA quality was then checked on an Agilent 2100 Bioanalyzer. The TCR beta CDR3 regions were amplified from RNA transcripts. The TCR CDR3 was subjected to a first round of RT-PCR using the HTBI primer set and the Qiagen OneStep RT-PCR kit. Libraries were constructed in a second round of multiplex PCR, after which size selection and purification were carried out. Sequencing of the libraries was done on an Illumina HiSeq2000 using paired-end 100 bp reads. In the paper's pipeline: SOAPnuke was used to process the raw data, throwing out any read that contained adapters or uncalled bases, had a mean Phred below 15, or lacked an exact constant-primer or identifier match. COPE v1.2.5 was used to merge the high-quality paired reads, and each unique nucleotide sequence was defined as a clonotype. Clonotypes were aligned to IMGT TRBV, TRBD and TRBJ reference segments using MiTCR v1.1. Analysis was restricted to V-J combinations with a frequency above 0.0001, which covered roughly 99% of repertoires. The TCS score was defined as F50 (clonal expansion) divided by E x V (chaos), with BLOSUM62-based TCRdist calculated between CDR3 peptides within each V-J. Welch's t-statistics and random forest reduced roughly 500 V-J features to about 13, which were used in a naive Bayes classifier (R e1071). The Morisita-Horn index was used to measure how similar the thyroid and blood repertoires were. Clones were called with MiXCR by TCRdb after fastp trimmed the public reads at Q25, and only in-frame beta chains were retained. A single entry per CDR3 protein holds the most common genes and DNA from its merged rows. The V and J calls reflect TCRdb's pipeline rather than the authors' work. The sample records 500,000 to 800,000 distinct CDR3 sequences, about 45% of which are singletons. The ten most abundant clones make up roughly 6.5% of the sample.

The study at large found these results: During validation, the model predicted progression to ophthalmopathy a median of around 6 months ahead of onset, with almost 71% sensitivity and more than 72% specificity. Most expanded thyroid clonotypes (frequency above 0.001) were also detected in blood, suggesting blood repertoires may reflect thyroid immune responses. Sample size was not statistically predetermined, and investigators were not blinded to group allocation. In cross-validation, a model built on a 13 V-J signature told ophthalmopathy apart from stable hyperthyroidism with under 90% sensitivity and 81% to 82% specificity, and in testing the same model reached 80%/75%.

The chain joins TRBV29-1 to TRBJ2-2, and TRBD1 may be the D gene, going by 5 matching bases. The specimen was peripheral blood or thyroid tissue (not recorded which). The clonotype comes from an adult man with Graves' disease, either hyperthyroidism or ophthalmopathy (not recorded which). The CDR3 reads as follows: CSARDRSGNTGELFF. The bases read TGCAGCGCCCGCGACAGATCAGGGAACACCGGGGAGCTGTTTTTT.